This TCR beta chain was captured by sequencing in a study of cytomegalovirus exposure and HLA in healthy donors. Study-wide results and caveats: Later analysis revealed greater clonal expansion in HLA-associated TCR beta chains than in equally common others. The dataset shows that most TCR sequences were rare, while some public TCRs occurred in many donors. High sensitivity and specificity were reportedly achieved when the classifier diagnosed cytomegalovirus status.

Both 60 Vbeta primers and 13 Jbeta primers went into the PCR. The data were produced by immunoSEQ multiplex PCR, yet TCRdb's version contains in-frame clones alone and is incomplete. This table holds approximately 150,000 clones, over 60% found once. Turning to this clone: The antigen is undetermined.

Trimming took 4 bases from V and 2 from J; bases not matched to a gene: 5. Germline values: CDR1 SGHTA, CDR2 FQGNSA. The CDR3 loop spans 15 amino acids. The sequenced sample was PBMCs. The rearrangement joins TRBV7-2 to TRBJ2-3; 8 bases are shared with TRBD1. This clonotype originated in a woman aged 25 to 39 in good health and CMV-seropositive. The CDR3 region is CASSSRGRDTDTQYF. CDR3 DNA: TGTGCCAGCAGCTCCAGGGGGCGGGACACAGATACGCAGTATTTT.